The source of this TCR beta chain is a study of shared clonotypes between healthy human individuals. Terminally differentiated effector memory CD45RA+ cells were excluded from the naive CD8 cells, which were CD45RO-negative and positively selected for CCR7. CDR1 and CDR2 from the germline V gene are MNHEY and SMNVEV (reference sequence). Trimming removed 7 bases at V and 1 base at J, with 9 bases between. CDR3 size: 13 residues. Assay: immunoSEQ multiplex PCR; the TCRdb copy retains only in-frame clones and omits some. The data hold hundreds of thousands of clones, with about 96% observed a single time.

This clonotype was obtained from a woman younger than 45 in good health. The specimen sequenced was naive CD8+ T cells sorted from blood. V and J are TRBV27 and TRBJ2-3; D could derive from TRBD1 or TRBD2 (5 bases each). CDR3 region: CASTRGGTDTQYF. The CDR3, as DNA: TGTGCCAGCACCCGAGGGGGCACAGATACGCAGTATTTT.